This TCR beta chain was obtained from a study of control samples from healthy donors and cancer patients. Method: immunoSEQ multiplex PCR; TCRdb's copy keeps in-frame clones and lacks some. The repertoire holds around 19,000 clones, with roughly four fifths as singletons. The V gene lost 5 bases and the J gene lost 8 bases, with 21 bases spanning the gap. The germline V gene encodes CDR1 SGHVS and CDR2 FNYEAQ. This CDR3 region has 16 residues. The chain employs TRBV7-6 and TRBJ1-4, with a possible D match to TRBD1 (5 bases). Sequencing was carried out using PBMCs. This TCR derives from a man older than 75 with head and neck cancer. CDR3 DNA: TGTGCCAGCAGCCCGATTGTCAGTCAGGGCTTCGAAAAACTGTTTTTT. This gives the protein CASSPIVSQGFEKLFF. Together with reference TRBV7-6 and TRBJ1-4, the CDR3 gives the full variable domain: GAGVSQSPRYKVTKRGQDVALRCDPISGHVSLYWYRQALGQGPEFLTYFNYEAQQDKSGLPNDRFSAERPEGSISTLTIQRTEQRDSAMYRCASSPIVSQGFEKLFFGSGTQLSVL.